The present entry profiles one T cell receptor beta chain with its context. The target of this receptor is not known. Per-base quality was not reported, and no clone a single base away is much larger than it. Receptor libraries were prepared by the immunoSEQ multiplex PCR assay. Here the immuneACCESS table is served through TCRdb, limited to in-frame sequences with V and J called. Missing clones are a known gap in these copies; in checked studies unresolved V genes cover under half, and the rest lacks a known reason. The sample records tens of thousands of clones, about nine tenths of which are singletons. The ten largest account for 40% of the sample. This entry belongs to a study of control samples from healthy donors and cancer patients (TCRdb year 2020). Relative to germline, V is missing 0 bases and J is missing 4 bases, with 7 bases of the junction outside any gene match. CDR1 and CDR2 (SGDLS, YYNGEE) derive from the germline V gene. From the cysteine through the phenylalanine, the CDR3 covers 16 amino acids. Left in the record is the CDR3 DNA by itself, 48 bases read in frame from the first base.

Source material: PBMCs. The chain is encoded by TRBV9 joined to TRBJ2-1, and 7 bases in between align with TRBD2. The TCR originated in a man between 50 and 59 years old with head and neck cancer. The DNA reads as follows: TGTGCCAGCAGCGTAGCACTGCGGGAGTTATACAATGAGCAGTTCTTC. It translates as CASSVALRELYNEQFF.